This T cell receptor (beta chain) derives from a study of CD8+CD57+ T cells in acquired aplastic anemia. Germline V CDR1 and CDR2: DFQATT, SNEGSKA (reference sequence). Trimming took 7 bases from V and 4 from J; bases not matched to a gene: 11. The CDR3 is 14 amino acids. Genomic DNA served as template for TCR beta VDJ and CDR3 profiling. TCRdb re-derived calls from the reads in MiXCR, one entry per CDR3 protein. The sample includes about 200,000 distinct CDR3 sequences, about 60% of them seen just once. With respect to this clonotype: Its cognate antigen is unknown.

Overall study results and limits: The same twenty-nine CD8+ CDR3 sequences occurred in patients and in controls. Any difference that existed in CD8+ Simpson's diversity between patients and controls was not significant.

Sequenced patients had shown CD8+CD57+ cell expansion by flow cytometry. Material: sorted CD4+, CD8+, or CD8+CD57+ T cells (not recorded which) from PBMCs. The TCR was taken from a human donor with aplastic anemia. V gene TRBV20-1 combines with J gene TRBJ1-2; 8 nucleotides line up with TRBD1. CDR3 residues: CSGLSDRVGYGYTF. CDR3 DNA sequence: TGCAGTGGGTTATCGGACAGGGTAGGCTATGGCTACACCTTC.